This note documents a single T cell receptor (beta chain) sequence. The antigen it recognizes is unknown. It has no much larger one-base neighbor in the sample; base qualities were not kept. The label giving this sample's time point can be read as: blood 2 weeks post-SBRT. The treatment or condition label of this sample denotes: 15 Gy SBRT to primary tumor, nephrectomy 4 weeks later. To follow tumor-enriched clonotypes, serial peripheral blood was collected from radiation-treated patients at baseline and at 2 weeks and 4 weeks after SBRT. Renal cell carcinoma with clear cell pathology was present in all patients. Genomic DNA for TCR sequencing was prepared using the QIAamp DNA Blood Mini Kit (Qiagen). The analyses included just those samples that passed every quality control check. V is cut by 3 bases and J by 4 bases, and the space between the germline ends is 14 bases. Taken from cysteine to phenylalanine, the CDR3 has 15 residues. Only the CDR3 region is kept as DNA, spanning 45 bases read in frame from base 1.

TCR beta libraries were generated from genomic DNA with the immunoSEQ kit, following the manufacturer's recommendations. For library preparation, a first multiplex PCR was performed with proprietary primers, followed by a second PCR in which unique barcodes were added, and bead cleanups were performed after each round. A positive control reaction and a negative control reaction, both provided in the kit, were run with every batch of samples. The final libraries were assessed on an Agilent 4200 TapeStation D1000 ScreenTape, pooled by volume, and quantified by qPCR. Sequencing was performed on an Illumina NextSeq500 with a MidOutput 150-cycle cartridge, and 156 Read1 and 15 Index1 cycles were run with kit custom primers. The pooled library was loaded at 0.75 to 1 pM, with an approximately 20% PhiX control spiked in. In the source study's methods: Vendor-processed data were analyzed in R, and a clonotype was defined as all T cells sharing the same CDR3 nucleotide sequence. In the clone abundance analyses, frequencies were normalized to the 10,000 most abundant clones in each sample. Before analysis, public T cell clones were removed, and these numbered fewer than five per sample on average. A difference in abundance of at least 32-fold between compartments was used to define tumor-enriched and baseline blood-enriched clonotypes. A beta-binomial differential abundance model was applied to find clonotypes that expanded or contracted between blood time points. The Baroni-Urbani and Buser coefficient was used to measure tumor-blood repertoire similarity, and groups were compared with two-tailed Wilcoxon tests in R. Held by TCRdb, this immuneACCESS table contains in-frame sequences only and omits some clones. Under half of the omission traces to an unresolved V gene where checked; the cause of the rest is unknown. V, J and clone size are those of that table, while D and trimming were read from the DNA. Recorded for this sample are some 75,000 clones; roughly 82% of them occurred a single time. The ten largest make up less than 7% of the sample.

The sample comes from a study of radiation and T cells in renal cell carcinoma (dated by TCRdb to the early 2020s). As for the study more broadly: Samples came from a clinical trial, in which primary renal cell carcinomas received 15 Gy stereotactic body radiation therapy followed by nephrectomy 4 weeks later. TCR beta sequencing covered 55 or so samples in total, comprising some 25 tumors and approximately 27 peripheral blood samples. Across all 50 or so samples, several million unique CDR3 nucleotide sequences, encoding roughly 3 million unique CDR3 amino acid sequences, were identified. The investigation overall reported the following: Because no pretreatment tumor biopsies were available, whether clonotypes were present in the tumor at baseline could not be determined. Tracking of blood repertoire dynamics stopped at around 4 weeks after treatment, with no follow-up past that point. Top tumor clonotypes rose in blood from baseline to 2 weeks post-radiation, then contracted by 4 weeks, suggesting transient expansion of tumor-resident clones. Effects of radiation dose or scheduling on the TCR repertoire could not be addressed with the single-armed trial design.

The sequence is built from TRBV23-1 and TRBJ2-3, and the D gene may be TRBD1, 6 bases matching. TRBV23-1 is marked as an open reading frame, function uncertain. The sequence derives from a man aged 55 to 70 with renal cell carcinoma. The sample here was blood, taken from a patient whose treatment included radiotherapy and nephrectomy. The CDR3: CASSQRGFCPDTQYF. The DNA sequence is as follows: TGCGCCAGCAGTCAGAGGGGGTTTTGCCCAGATACGCAGTATTTT.